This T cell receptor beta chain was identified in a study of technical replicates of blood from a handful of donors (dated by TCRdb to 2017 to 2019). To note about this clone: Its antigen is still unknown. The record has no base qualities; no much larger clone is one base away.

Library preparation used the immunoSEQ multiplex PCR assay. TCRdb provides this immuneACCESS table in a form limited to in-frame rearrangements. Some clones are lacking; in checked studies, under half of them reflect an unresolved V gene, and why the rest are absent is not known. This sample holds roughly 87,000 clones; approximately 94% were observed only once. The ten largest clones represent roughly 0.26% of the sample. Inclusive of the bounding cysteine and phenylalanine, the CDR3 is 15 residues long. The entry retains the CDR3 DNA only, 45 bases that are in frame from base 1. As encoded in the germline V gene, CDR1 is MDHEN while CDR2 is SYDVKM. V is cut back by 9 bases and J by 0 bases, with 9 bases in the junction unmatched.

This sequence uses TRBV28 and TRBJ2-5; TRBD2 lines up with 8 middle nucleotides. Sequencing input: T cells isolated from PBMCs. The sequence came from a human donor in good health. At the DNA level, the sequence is TGTGCCAGTGACCCGGGACTAGTAAACCAAGAGACCCAGTACTTC. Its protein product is CASDPGLVNQETQYF.